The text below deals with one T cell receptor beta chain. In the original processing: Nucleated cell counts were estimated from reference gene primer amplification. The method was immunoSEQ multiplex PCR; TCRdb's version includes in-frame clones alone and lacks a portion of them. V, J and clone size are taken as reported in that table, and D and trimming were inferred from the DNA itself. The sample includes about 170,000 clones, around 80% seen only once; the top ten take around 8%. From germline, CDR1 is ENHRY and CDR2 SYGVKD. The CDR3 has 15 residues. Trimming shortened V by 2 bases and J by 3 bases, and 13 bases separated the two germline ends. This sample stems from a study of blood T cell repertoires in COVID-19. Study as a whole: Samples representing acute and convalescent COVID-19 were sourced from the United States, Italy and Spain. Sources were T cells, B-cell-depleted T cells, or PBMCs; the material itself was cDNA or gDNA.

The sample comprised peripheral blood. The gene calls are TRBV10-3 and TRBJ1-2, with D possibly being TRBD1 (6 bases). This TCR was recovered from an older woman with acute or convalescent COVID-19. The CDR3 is CAISERGMSDYGYTF. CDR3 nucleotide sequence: TGTGCCATCAGTGAGAGGGGGATGTCTGACTATGGCTACACCTTC.